These 8 T cell receptor beta chains originate from one sample sequenced in a study of blood T cells in healthy people across ages. A second PCR, run for about 7 to 11 cycles, used a sample-barcoded 5' primer plus a J-beta primer mix. One entry per CDR3 protein results from TCRdb running MiXCR on the 5' RACE reads. The sample contains about 970,000 distinct CDR3 sequences, 51% of which appear only once. Sample: blood. All receptors come from a woman aged 60 to 75 in good health.

The chain carries TRBV7-8 and TRBJ2-1; 12 bases agree with TRBD1. The CDR3 runs to 21 residues. The J segment lost 0 bases and the V segment lost 4 bases, leaving 16 bases of the junction unmatched. Germline V gives CDR1 SGHVS, CDR2 FQNEAQ. As DNA, the CDR3 is TGTGCCAGCAGCTCACGTCTCGGGACAGGGGGCAGTGAGGGCTCCTACAATGAGCAGTTCTTC. Protein product: CASSSRLGTGGSEGSYNEQFF.

The genes are TRBV20-1 and TRBJ2-3, with TRBD2 matching over 8 bases. J gave up 1 base and V 6 bases, and 6 bases lay outside the gene matches. The CDR3 length is 14 residues. Germline V lookup: CDR1 DFQATT, CDR2 SNEGSKA (reference sequence). The CDR3 loop reads CSAPWTSRTDTQYF. The DNA for the CDR3 is TGCAGTGCCCCATGGACTAGCCGCACAGATACGCAGTATTTT.

This CDR3 reads CASTLPGRAYEQYF. The DNA for the CDR3 is TGTGCCAGCACCCTACCCGGCAGAGCCTACGAGCAGTACTTC. The V call is TRBV28, the J call TRBJ2-7; D is undetermined. This CDR3 region has 14 residues. Germline V CDR1 and CDR2: MDHEN, SYDVKM. V was cut by 7 bases and J by 2 bases, with 15 bases left in between.

The chain employs TRBV7-2 and TRBJ1-6, with 7 bases identical to TRBD1. The ends lost 7 bases at V and 9 bases at J; junction bases unmatched: 9. Germline V CDR1 and CDR2: SGHTA, FQGNSA. The CDR3 has 14 residues. In DNA form, the CDR3 reads TGTGCCAGCACCCAGGGGGGGATTCGTTCACCCCTCCACTTT. The encoded protein is CASTQGGIRSPLHF.

The chain carries TRBV7-2 and TRBJ2-7; D call uncertain. Trimming took 5 bases from V and 3 from J, leaving 11 bases between them. Germline V gene data show CDR1 as SGHTA and CDR2 as FQGNSA. There are 13 residues in the CDR3. The DNA of the CDR3 is TGTGCCAGCAGCCCCCGTTGGGGCTACGAGCAGTACTTC. The encoded protein is CASSPRWGYEQYF. The full variable domain, rest sourced from reference TRBV7-2 and TRBJ2-7, is GAGVSQSPSNKVTEKGKDVELRCDPISGHTALYWYRQSLGQGLEFLIYFQGNSAPDKSGLPSDRFSAERTGGSVSTLTIQRTQQEDSAVYLCASSPRWGYEQYFGPGTRLTVT.

The V gene is TRBV9, the J gene TRBJ2-3; D not resolved. The CDR3 runs to 14 residues. The V and J ends lost 4 bases and 7 bases respectively, with 16 bases between them. Germline V CDR1 and CDR2: SGDLS, YYNGEE. The CDR3 nucleotides are TGTGCCAGCAGCCAAATGCCCGACGGCAATACGCAGTATTTT. This encodes CASSQMPDGNTQYF.

The sample holds a few counts of this clonotype. The chain uses TRBV25-1 and TRBJ2-1, with 8 bases aligning to TRBD2. From germline, CDR1 is MGHDK and CDR2 SYGVNS. The CDR3 runs 16 residues. V lost 3 bases, J lost 8 bases, and 12 bases stayed unmatched. The CDR3, as DNA: TGTGCCAGCAGTGACCCGACTAGCGACACATGGGATGAGCAGTTCTTC. It yields the protein CASSDPTSDTWDEQFF.

This chain connects TRBV28 to TRBJ1-1; perhaps TRBD1 as D (5 bases). The CDR3 contains 12 residues. V was trimmed by 6 bases and J by 6 bases, leaving 11 bases between them. From germline, CDR1 is MDHEN and CDR2 SYDVKM. CDR3 nucleotides: TGTGCCAGCAGACACCCCAGGGCTGAAGCTTTCTTT. Encoded protein: CASRHPRAEAFF.